Following are 12 T cell receptor beta chains from one sample sequenced in a study of T-cell memory formation after mild COVID-19. Using its own MiXCR run on the 5' RACE reads, TCRdb lists one record per CDR3 protein. The sample lists about 470,000 distinct CDR3 sequences, about 20% occurring once. The sample was PBMCs or a T cell subset sorted from them (not recorded which). Every receptor here comes from an adult woman who had mild COVID-19 (a few samples of this study predate the infection). Cell type and time point are not known.

V usage is TRBV5-5 and J usage is TRBJ2-7; D not certain. V was clipped by 2 bases and J by 2 bases, with 11 bases between them. The germline CDR1 and CDR2 sequences are SGHKS and YYEKEE (reference sequence). The CDR3 loop spans 14 amino acids. DNA of the CDR3: TGTGCCAGCAGCTTTGGCTTGACTCCCTACGAGCAGTACTTC. Translating it yields CASSFGLTPYEQYF.

There are many counts of this clonotype. The chain has TRBV7-8 and TRBJ2-7, with D hard to call. CDR1 and CDR2 (germline): SGHVS, FQNEAQ. Trimming left V 7 bases short and J 0 bases short, with 13 bases between. CDR3 length equals 14 residues. The CDR3 region is CASTLTGPSYEQYF. The CDR3 DNA reads as TGTGCCAGCACTCTAACCGGCCCCTCCTACGAGCAGTACTTC.

This chain connects TRBV7-9 to TRBJ1-2, with D possibly matching TRBD1 (5 bases). With 1 base removed from V and 0 bases from J, the gap between germline ends came to 18 bases. The CDR3 extends over 18 amino acids. The germline CDR1 and CDR2 sequences are SEHNR and FQNEAQ (reference sequence). The CDR3 loop reads CASSLVWPPTVTNYGYTF. The CDR3 nucleotides read TGTGCCAGCAGCTTAGTTTGGCCCCCGACAGTGACTAACTATGGCTACACCTTC.

This clonotype was seen at least ten times. The gene calls are TRBV27 and TRBJ1-3; D remains unclear. This CDR3 contains 16 residues. Germline CDR1 MNHEY, CDR2 SMNVEV (reference sequence). V lost 6 bases to trimming and J lost 0 bases, with 15 bases between them. Here the CDR3 reads CASSLRVPYSGNTIYF. CDR3 bases: TGTGCCAGCAGCCTCAGAGTTCCTTACTCTGGAAACACCATATATTTT.

This clonotype was recorded a few times. The chain recombines TRBV5-1 with TRBJ2-1, with a possible D match to TRBD1 (6 bases). V lost 0 bases and J 10 bases, leaving 8 bases between the germline ends. CDR1 SGHRS and CDR2 YFSETQ come from the germline V gene. The CDR3 extends over 12 amino acids. The CDR3 region has the DNA TGCGCCAGCAGCTTGGAGGGGGTAGAGCAGTTCTTC. Protein: CASSLEGVEQFF.

This clonotype was recorded a few times. This chain joins TRBV7-9 and TRBJ2-1, with TRBD2 matching 13 bases. Germline loops: CDR1 SEHNR, CDR2 FQNEAQ (reference sequence). The CDR3 length is 15 residues. Germline trimming cut 7 bases from V and 8 bases from J; bases unmatched to any gene: 8. The CDR3 reads CASTGPGLAGYEQFF. CDR3 coding DNA: TGTGCCAGCACCGGACCGGGACTAGCGGGGTATGAGCAGTTCTTC.

CDR3 DNA sequence: TGCGCCAGCAGGACTGGCCCTATCGAGGGCTACACCTTC. Its protein is CASRTGPIEGYTF. The gene calls are TRBV5-1 and TRBJ1-2; D uncertain. Germline loops: CDR1 SGHRS, CDR2 YFSETQ. The CDR3 spans 13 residues. V was pared by 5 bases and J by 8 bases, with 16 bases between.

The chain recombines TRBV6-5 with TRBJ2-1; TRBD2 matches 10 bases. The CDR3 sequence is 15 residues long. The trim removed 6 bases at V and 7 bases at J, leaving 9 bases unmatched. Per germline, CDR1 MNHEY and CDR2 SVGAGI. CDR3 loop: CASRKLAGVMNEQFF. CDR3 DNA sequence: TGTGCCAGCAGGAAGCTAGCGGGGGTAATGAATGAGCAGTTCTTC.

This clonotype has just a few counts. This chain connects TRBV12-3 or TRBV12-4 to TRBJ1-2, with a tentative D call TRBD1 (5 bases). V dropped 5 bases and J dropped 0 bases, with 22 bases sitting between them. The length of the CDR3 is 18 residues. CDR3 in amino acids: CASSVIPPRRAANYGYTF. The DNA for the CDR3 is TGTGCCAGCAGTGTAATCCCGCCTCGCAGGGCCGCTAACTATGGCTACACCTTC.

Ten or more counts support this clonotype. J is TRBJ2-7 and V is TRBV7-2, with unresolved D. The CDR3 loop spans 11 amino acids. V dropped 5 bases and J dropped 0 bases, with 2 bases sitting between them. Per germline, CDR1 SGHTA and CDR2 FQGNSA. CDR3 sequence (DNA): TGTGCCAGCAGCGGCTCCTACGAGCAGTACTTC. Its protein product is CASSGSYEQYF.

This clonotype was detected only a few times. This chain links TRBV28 with TRBJ2-3, with 10 bases that match TRBD2. The CDR3 covers 15 residues. CDR1 is MDHEN and CDR2 is SYDVKM in the germline V gene. With 6 bases clipped from V and 7 bases from J, the junction kept 10 bases outside the gene matches. The CDR3 sequence is CASSNWASGGNTQYF. The CDR3 bases are TGTGCCAGCAGCAATTGGGCTAGCGGGGGAAATACGCAGTATTTT.

The rearrangement uses TRBV4-1 and TRBJ1-6; no clear D. Germline values: CDR1 MGHRA, CDR2 YSYEKL. Trimming removed 1 base from V and 8 bases from J, with 15 bases in between. CDR3 size: 16 residues. CDR3 loop: CASSQGHTRIDSPLHF. The CDR3 DNA follows: TGCGCCAGCAGCCAAGGACACACCCGGATTGATTCACCCCTCCACTTT.